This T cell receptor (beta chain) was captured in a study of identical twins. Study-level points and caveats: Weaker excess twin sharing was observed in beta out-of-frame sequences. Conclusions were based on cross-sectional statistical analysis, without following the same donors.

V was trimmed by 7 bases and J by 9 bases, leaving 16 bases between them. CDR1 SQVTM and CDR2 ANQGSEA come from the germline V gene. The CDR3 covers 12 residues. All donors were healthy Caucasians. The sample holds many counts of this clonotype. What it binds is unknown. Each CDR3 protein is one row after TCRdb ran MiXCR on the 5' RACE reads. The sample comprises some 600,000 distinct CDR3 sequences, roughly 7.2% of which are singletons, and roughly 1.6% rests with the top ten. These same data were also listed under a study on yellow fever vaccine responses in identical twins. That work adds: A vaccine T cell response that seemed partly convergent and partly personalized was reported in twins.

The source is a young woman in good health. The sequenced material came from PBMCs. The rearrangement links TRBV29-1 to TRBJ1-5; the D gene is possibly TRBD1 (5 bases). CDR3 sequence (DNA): TGCAGCGGAGGCAGCTCGCAGGGGCCCCAGCATTTT. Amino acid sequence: CSGGSSQGPQHF.